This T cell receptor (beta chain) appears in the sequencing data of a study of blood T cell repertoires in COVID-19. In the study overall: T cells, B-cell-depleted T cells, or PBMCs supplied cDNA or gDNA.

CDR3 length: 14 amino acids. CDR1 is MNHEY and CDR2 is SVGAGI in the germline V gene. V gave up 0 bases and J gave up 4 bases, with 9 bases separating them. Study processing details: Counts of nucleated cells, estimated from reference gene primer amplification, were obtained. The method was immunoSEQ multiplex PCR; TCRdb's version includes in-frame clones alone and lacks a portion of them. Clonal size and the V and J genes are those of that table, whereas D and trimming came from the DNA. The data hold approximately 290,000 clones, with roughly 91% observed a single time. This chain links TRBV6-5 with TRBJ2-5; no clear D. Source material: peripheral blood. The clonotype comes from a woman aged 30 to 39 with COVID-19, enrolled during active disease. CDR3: CASSYSNSVETQYF. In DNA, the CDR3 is TGTGCCAGCAGTTACTCTAACAGTGTAGAGACCCAGTACTTC.